This T cell receptor beta chain was recorded in a study of cytomegalovirus exposure and HLA in healthy donors. As for the study in general: HLA-typed donors were the source of tens of millions of unique TCRs held in an early data release. General observations from the study: Altogether, some 170 TCR beta chains were recorded as cytomegalovirus-associated. In a later analysis, TCR beta V- and J-gene trimming showed a link to a missense DCLRE1C variant. In a later analysis, specific HLA alleles were associated with 15,000 to 20,000 TCR beta sequences at a 0.05 false discovery rate.

J gave up 10 bases and V 5 bases, and 6 bases lay outside the gene matches. The CDR3 loop spans 14 amino acids. The germline CDR1 and CDR2 sequences are SSHAT and FNYEAQ (reference sequence). The PCR had 60 Vbeta and 13 Jbeta primers. The method was immunoSEQ multiplex PCR; TCRdb's version includes in-frame clones alone and lacks a portion of them. Among roughly 150,000 clones listed, over 60% were seen once. This clone has a handful of counts. Antigen specificity is unknown. The sample was PBMCs. This clonotype was sampled from a woman aged 25-40 years in good health and CMV-seropositive. The gene calls are TRBV7-7 and TRBJ2-2; 11 bases are a match to TRBD2. For the CDR3, the DNA is TGTGCCAGCAGCGAACTAGCGGGAGTTTCGGAGCTGTTTTTT. Amino acids: CASSELAGVSELFF.